This TCR beta chain was observed in a study of blood T cell repertoires in COVID-19. Across the study: Italy, Spain and the United States were the sources of the convalescent and acute COVID-19 samples.

Participants spanned ages about 18 to 90 years and resided in around 25 US areas. Recovered status applied to Cohort 3 donors who had two consecutive negative PCRs. It also applied to those with clearance or with symptom resolution. Sequencing used immunoSEQ multiplex PCR; TCRdb keeps in-frame clones, though not all of them. This sample has some 400,000 clones, with around nine tenths found just once. CDR3 length equals 21 residues. Looked up from germline, CDR1 is LNHDA and CDR2 is SQIVND (reference sequence). Trimming cost V 7 bases and J 0 bases; bases outside gene matches: 25. This clonotype was sampled from a young woman who had recovered from COVID-19. The chain uses TRBV19 and TRBJ1-2, with 8 bases identical to TRBD1. The sequenced sample consisted of PBMCs or T cells enriched from blood (not recorded which). Here the CDR3 reads CASNQYKKGTGALQTNYGYTF. The CDR3 nucleotides read TGTGCCAGTAATCAATACAAAAAGGGGACAGGAGCATTACAAACTAACTATGGCTACACCTTC.